This T cell receptor (beta chain) is from a study of T cells after yellow fever vaccination. Study information: Preparation used SMART-Seq v4 Ultra Low Input for the low-cell-number fractions. Overall study results and limits: By day 5 rather than day 15, the secondary response had peaked, though it was weaker.

Generation of TCR cDNA used 5'RACE template switching (which added a universal primer site and UMIs). In TCRdb, the 5' RACE reads were re-called with MiXCR into one record per CDR3 protein. The sample yields 500,000 to 650,000 distinct CDR3 sequences, roughly an eighth seen once. The germline V gene has CDR1 SGHTA and CDR2 FQGNSA. J lost 2 bases, V lost 0 bases, and 5 bases had no gene match. CDR3 size: 17 residues. This clonotype turned up a few times. Its antigen is not identified. The TCR originated in a man aged 25 to 40 who received the YFV17D yellow fever vaccine. The chain recombines TRBV7-2 with TRBJ2-3; 10 positions match TRBD2. The material was PBMCs, obtained on the day of the yellow fever booster vaccination. CDR3 region: CASSLATLAGVTDTQYF. CDR3 DNA: TGTGCCAGCAGCTTAGCGACCCTAGCGGGGGTCACAGATACGCAGTATTTT. The full variable domain, rest sourced from reference TRBV7-2 and TRBJ2-3, is GAGVSQSPSNKVTEKGKDVELRCDPISGHTALYWYRQSLGQGLEFLIYFQGNSAPDKSGLPSDRFSAERTGGSVSTLTIQRTQQEDSAVYLCASSLATLAGVTDTQYFGPGTRLTVL.